The 7 T cell receptor beta chains presented below share a single source sample, sequenced in a study of T cell responses to AZD1222 COVID-19 vaccine. This table comes from immunoSEQ multiplex PCR, and its TCRdb copy is limited to in-frame clones, with some not included. This sample yields tens of thousands of clones, of which 85% to 95% are seen a single time; 6.3% belongs to the top ten. The sample in question was peripheral blood, obtained 28 days after the second dose of the MenACWY control vaccine. Receptor source: an adult who received the MenACWY meningococcal vaccine as a control.

The chain joins TRBV19 to TRBJ2-3; D remains unclear. Germline CDR1 LNHDA, CDR2 SQIVND (reference sequence). This CDR3 comprises 16 residues. Trimming removed 1 base at V and 1 base at J, with 12 bases between. CDR3 protein: CASSIGVGLGTDTQYF. The CDR3 nucleotides read TGTGCCAGTAGTATAGGAGTGGGATTGGGCACAGATACGCAGTATTTT. The full variable domain, with the rest looked up from reference TRBV19 and TRBJ2-3, is DGGITQSPKYLFRKEGQNVTLSCEQNLNHDAMYWYRQDPGQGLRLIYYSQIVNDFQKGDIAEGYSVSREKKESFPLTVTSAQKNPTAFYLCASSIGVGLGTDTQYFGPGTRLTVL.

The rearrangement uses TRBV9 and TRBJ2-1, with a weak D call TRBD1 (5 bases). The CDR3 is 15 residues long. Germline lookup yields CDR1 SGDLS and CDR2 YYNGEE. The V end was cut by 0 bases, the J end by 6 bases, with 13 bases between. The CDR3 region has the DNA TGTGCCAGCAGCGTAGACGCAGGGTTTATCAATGAGCAGTTCTTC. Amino acid sequence: CASSVDAGFINEQFF.

This clone has a handful of counts. J is TRBJ1-1 and V is TRBV15; no clear D gene. Germline values: CDR1 LNHNV, CDR2 YYDKDF (reference sequence). CDR3 length: 15 amino acids. The ends were cut back, 0 bases at V and 4 bases at J, with 12 bases in the middle. This chain's CDR3 is CATSRDREPGTEAFF. CDR3 in DNA: TGTGCCACCAGCAGAGATCGCGAGCCGGGCACTGAAGCTTTCTTT. Together with reference TRBV15 and TRBJ1-1, the CDR3 gives the full variable domain: DAMVIQNPRYQVTQFGKPVTLSCSQTLNHNVMYWYQQKSSQAPKLLFHYYDKDFNNEADTPDNFQSRRPNTSFCFLDIRSPGLGDTAMYLCATSRDREPGTEAFFGQGTRLTVV.

The genes are TRBV19 and TRBJ1-1, with TRBD1 identical over 7 bases. The CDR3 totals 14 residues. The V gene end was trimmed by 3 bases and the J gene end by 1 base; junction bases not matched to a gene: 2. Per the germline V gene, CDR1 is LNHDA and CDR2 is SQIVND (reference sequence). CDR3 amino acids: CASSIGTANTEAFF. The CDR3 DNA reads TGTGCCAGTAGTATCGGGACAGCGAACACTGAAGCTTTCTTT.

The chain joins TRBV19 to TRBJ1-5, with unresolved D. The CDR3 covers 14 residues. V lost 6 bases, J lost 3 bases, and 12 bases lay in between. Germline CDR1 is LNHDA and CDR2 is SQIVND (reference sequence). In nucleotides, the CDR3 is TGTGCCAGTAGGGTAGGTGGGATCAATCAGCCCCAGCATTTT. As protein: CASRVGGINQPQHF.

The V gene is TRBV6-5, the J gene TRBJ1-5; 9 nucleotides line up with TRBD1. Looked up from germline, CDR1 is MNHEY and CDR2 is SVGAGI. This CDR3 spans 16 amino acids. J lost 6 bases, V lost 4 bases, and 10 bases had no gene match. As DNA, the CDR3 is TGTGCCAGCAGTTCGACAGGGGGGGAGGGCGGTCAGCCCCAGCATTTT. The encoded protein is CASSSTGGEGGQPQHF.

This clone was seen just once. The chain is built from TRBV6-2 or TRBV6-3 and TRBJ2-1; 7 bases agree with TRBD1. Germline CDR1 is MNHEY and CDR2 is SVGEGT. J gave up 4 bases and V 2 bases, and 8 bases lay outside the gene matches. CDR3 length: 16 amino acids. The CDR3 nucleotides read TGTGCCAGCAGTTACGACAGGGAAGGAGGTTACAATGAGCAGTTCTTC. Its protein is CASSYDREGGYNEQFF.